This T cell receptor beta chain is drawn from a study of blood T cell repertoires in COVID-19. The method was immunoSEQ multiplex PCR; TCRdb's version includes in-frame clones alone and lacks a portion of them. The data hold 250,000 to 350,000 clones, with around 89% observed a single time. Trimming took 5 bases from V and 4 from J; bases not matched to a gene: 6. The length of the CDR3 is 14 residues. Per germline, CDR1 PRHDT and CDR2 FYEKMQ (reference sequence). Specimen: peripheral blood. This receptor was identified in a woman aged 60-75 years with acute or convalescent COVID-19. This chain connects TRBV13 to TRBJ2-7, with TRBD2 identical over 9 bases. CDR3 nucleotide sequence: TGTGCCAGCAGCGAGGGCGGGGGGGCGTACGAGCAGTACTTC. Protein product: CASSEGGGAYEQYF.